Here is one TCR beta chain with its context. These data belong to a study of shared T cell receptors in the human thymus. TCRdb keeps only in-frame clones here, not all; method: immunoSEQ multiplex PCR. The sample lists over 650,000 clones, over 75% occurring once. V was trimmed by 2 bases and J by 1 base, leaving 5 bases between them. The CDR3 contains 13 residues. Germline V gene lookup returns CDR1 MGHDK and CDR2 SYGVNS. The sample also formed part of further work on human thymus T cells. That investigation notes: It was from resections taken during corrective heart surgery that the thymus tissue came. In thymic and blood repertoires alike, V and J usage looked biased.

The chain combines TRBV25-1 with TRBJ1-1; no definite D call. Sequenced: thymocytes. This receptor was obtained from a boy under two years old with a congenital heart defect. The CDR3: CASSEGRNTEAFF. CDR3 in DNA: TGTGCCAGCAGTGAAGGGCGGAACACTGAAGCTTTCTTT. Based on the CDR3 plus reference TRBV25-1 and TRBJ1-1, the full variable domain is EADIYQTPRYLVIGTGKKITLECSQTMGHDKMYWYQQDPGMELHLIHYSYGVNSTEKGDLSSESTVSRIRTEHFPLTLESARPSHTSQYLCASSEGRNTEAFFGQGTRLTVV.